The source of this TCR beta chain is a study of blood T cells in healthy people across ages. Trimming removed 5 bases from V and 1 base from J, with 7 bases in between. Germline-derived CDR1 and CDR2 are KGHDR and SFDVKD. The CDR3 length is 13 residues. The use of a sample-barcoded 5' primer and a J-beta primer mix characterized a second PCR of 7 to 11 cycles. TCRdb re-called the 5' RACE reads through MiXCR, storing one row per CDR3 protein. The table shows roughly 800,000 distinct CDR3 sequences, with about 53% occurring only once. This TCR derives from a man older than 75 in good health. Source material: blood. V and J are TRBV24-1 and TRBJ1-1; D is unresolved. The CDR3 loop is CATSVPGNTEAFF. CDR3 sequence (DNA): TGTGCCACCAGTGTTCCCGGGAACACTGAAGCTTTCTTT.